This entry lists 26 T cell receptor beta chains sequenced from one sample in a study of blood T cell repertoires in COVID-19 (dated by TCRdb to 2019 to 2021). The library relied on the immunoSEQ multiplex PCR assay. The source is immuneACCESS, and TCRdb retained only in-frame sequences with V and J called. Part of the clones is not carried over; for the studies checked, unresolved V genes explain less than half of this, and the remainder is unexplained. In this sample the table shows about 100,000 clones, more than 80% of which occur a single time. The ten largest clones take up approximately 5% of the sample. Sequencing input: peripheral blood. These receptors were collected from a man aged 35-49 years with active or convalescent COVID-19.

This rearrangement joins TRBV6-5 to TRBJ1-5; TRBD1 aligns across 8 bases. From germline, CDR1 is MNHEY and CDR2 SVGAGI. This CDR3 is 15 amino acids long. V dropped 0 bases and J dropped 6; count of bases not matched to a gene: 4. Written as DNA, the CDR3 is TGTGCCAGCAGTTACTCAGGACAGGGTCGTCAGCCCCAGCATTTT. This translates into CASSYSGQGRQPQHF.

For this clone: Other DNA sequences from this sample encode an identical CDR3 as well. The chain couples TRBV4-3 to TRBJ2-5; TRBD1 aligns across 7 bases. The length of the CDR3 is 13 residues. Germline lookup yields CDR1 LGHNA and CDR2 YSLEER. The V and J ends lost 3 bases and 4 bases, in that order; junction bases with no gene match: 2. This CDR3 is CASSQTGSETQYF. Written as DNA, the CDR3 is TGCGCCAGCAGCCAGACAGGGTCAGAGACCCAGTACTTC.

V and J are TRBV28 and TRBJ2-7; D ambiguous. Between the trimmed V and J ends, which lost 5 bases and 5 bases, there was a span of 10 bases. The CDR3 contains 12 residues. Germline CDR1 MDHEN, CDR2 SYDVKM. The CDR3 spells CASSPRRDEQYF. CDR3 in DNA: TGTGCCAGCAGTCCCCGGAGAGACGAGCAGTACTTC.

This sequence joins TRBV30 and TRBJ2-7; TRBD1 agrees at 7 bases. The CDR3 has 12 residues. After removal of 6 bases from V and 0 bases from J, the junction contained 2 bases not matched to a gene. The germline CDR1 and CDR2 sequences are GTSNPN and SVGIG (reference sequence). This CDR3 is CACDRASYEQYF. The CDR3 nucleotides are TGTGCCTGCGACAGGGCCTCCTACGAGCAGTACTTC.

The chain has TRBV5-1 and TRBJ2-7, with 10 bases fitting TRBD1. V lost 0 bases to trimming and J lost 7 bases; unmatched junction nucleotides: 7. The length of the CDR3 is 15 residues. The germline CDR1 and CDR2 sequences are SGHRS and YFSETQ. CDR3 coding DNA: TGCGCCAGCAGCTTGGATGGGACAGGGGTGGGAGAGCAGTACTTC. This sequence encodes CASSLDGTGVGEQYF.

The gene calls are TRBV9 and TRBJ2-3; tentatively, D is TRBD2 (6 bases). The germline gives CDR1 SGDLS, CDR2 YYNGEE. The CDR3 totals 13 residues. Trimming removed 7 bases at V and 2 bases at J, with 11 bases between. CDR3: CASWDSNTDTQYF. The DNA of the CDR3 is TGTGCCAGCTGGGACTCCAACACAGATACGCAGTATTTT.

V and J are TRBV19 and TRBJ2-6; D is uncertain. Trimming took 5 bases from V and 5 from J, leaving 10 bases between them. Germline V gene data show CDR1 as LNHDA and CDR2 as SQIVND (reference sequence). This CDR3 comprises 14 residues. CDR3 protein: CASSVTDRANVLTF. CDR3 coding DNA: TGTGCCAGTAGTGTGACTGACCGGGCCAACGTCCTGACTTTC.

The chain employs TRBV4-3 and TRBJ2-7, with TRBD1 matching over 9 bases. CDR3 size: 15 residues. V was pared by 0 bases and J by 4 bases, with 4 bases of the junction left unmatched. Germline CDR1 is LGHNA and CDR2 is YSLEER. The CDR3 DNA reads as TGCGCCAGCAGCCAAGATCTGGGACAGGGTTACGAGCAGTACTTC. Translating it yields CASSQDLGQGYEQYF.

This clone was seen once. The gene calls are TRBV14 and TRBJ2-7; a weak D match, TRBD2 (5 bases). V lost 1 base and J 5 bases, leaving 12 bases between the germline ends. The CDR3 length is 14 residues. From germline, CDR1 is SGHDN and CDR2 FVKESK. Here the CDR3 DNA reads TGTGCCAGCAGCCAAGCGATAGGGAGAGACGAGCAGTACTTC. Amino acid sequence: CASSQAIGRDEQYF.

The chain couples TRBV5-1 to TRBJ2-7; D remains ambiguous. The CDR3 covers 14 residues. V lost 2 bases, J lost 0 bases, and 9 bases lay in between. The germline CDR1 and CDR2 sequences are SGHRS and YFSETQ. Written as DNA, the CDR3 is TGCGCCAGCAGCTTAGAATCCTACTCCTACGAGCAGTACTTC. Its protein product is CASSLESYSYEQYF.

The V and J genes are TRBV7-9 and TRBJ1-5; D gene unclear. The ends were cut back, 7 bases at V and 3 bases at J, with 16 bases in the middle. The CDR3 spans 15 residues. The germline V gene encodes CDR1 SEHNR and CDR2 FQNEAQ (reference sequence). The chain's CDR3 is CASTRTPPVNQPQHF. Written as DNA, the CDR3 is TGTGCCAGCACCCGAACTCCCCCGGTCAATCAGCCCCAGCATTTT.

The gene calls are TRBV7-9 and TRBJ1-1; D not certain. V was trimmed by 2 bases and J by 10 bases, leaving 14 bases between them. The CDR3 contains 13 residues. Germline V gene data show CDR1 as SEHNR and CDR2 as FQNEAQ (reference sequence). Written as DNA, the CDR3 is TGTGCCAGCAGCTTATTGGGTGTCACGGGAGCTTTCTTT. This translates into CASSLLGVTGAFF.

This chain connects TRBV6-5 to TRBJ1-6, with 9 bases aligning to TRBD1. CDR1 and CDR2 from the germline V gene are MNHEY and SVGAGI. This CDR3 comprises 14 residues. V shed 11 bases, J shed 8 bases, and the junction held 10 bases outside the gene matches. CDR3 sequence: CACAGQGNYSPLHF. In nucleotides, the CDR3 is TGTGCCTGTGCCGGACAGGGGAATTATTCACCCCTCCACTTT.

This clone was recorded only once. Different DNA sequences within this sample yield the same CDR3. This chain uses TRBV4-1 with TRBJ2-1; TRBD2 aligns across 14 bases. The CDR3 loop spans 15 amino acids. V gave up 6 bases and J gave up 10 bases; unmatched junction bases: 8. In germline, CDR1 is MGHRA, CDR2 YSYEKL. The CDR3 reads CASSQGLAGVGEQFF. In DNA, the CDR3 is TGCGCCAGCAGTCAGGGACTAGCGGGAGTCGGGGAGCAGTTCTTC.

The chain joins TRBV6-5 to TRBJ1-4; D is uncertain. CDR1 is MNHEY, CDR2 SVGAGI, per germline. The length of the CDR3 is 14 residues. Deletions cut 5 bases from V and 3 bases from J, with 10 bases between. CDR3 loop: CASSPGRANEKLFF. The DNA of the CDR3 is TGTGCCAGCAGTCCCGGGAGGGCTAATGAAAAACTGTTTTTT.

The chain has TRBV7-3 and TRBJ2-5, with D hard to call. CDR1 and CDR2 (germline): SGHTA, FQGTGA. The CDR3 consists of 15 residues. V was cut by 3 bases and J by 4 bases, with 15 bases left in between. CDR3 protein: CASSFSVGVGETQYF. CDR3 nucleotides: TGTGCCAGCAGCTTTTCGGTAGGAGTTGGAGAGACCCAGTACTTC.

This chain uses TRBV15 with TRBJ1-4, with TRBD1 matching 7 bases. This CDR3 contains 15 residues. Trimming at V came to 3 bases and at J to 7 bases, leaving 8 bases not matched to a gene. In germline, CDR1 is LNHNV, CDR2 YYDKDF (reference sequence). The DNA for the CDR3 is TGTGCCACCAGCAGTCAACAGGGGATGGGTGAAAAACTGTTTTTT. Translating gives CATSSQQGMGEKLFF.

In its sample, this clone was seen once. DNA for the CDR3: TGTGCCAGCAGCCCCGACAGAAACCCGAACACTGAAGCTTTCTTT. Translating gives CASSPDRNPNTEAFF. The V gene is TRBV5-4, the J gene TRBJ1-1; TRBD1 might be the D (5 bases). CDR1 SGHNT and CDR2 YYREEE come from the germline V gene (reference sequence). The CDR3 runs 15 residues. Trimming shortened V by 4 bases and J by 1 base, and 14 bases separated the two germline ends.

CDR3 region: CASSLFMGLGTEAFF. The CDR3 nucleotides read TGTGCCAGCAGCTTATTTATGGGGCTGGGGACTGAAGCTTTCTTT. This chain uses TRBV7-2 with TRBJ1-1; D might be TRBD1 (5 bases). The germline gives CDR1 SGHTA, CDR2 FQGNSA. V was clipped by 2 bases and J by 5 bases, with 15 bases between them. This CDR3 has 15 residues.

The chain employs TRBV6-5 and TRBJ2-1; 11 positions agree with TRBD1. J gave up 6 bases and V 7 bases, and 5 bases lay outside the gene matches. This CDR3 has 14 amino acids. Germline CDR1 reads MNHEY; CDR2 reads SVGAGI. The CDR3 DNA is TGTGCCAGCAAAGGGACAGGGGGAAGCAATGAGCAGTTCTTC. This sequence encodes CASKGTGGSNEQFF.

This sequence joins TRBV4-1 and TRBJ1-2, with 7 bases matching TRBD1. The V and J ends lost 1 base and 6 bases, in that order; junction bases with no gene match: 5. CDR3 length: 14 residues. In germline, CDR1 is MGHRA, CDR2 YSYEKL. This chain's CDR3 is CASSQGGQADGYTF. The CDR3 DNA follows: TGCGCCAGCAGCCAAGGAGGACAGGCGGATGGCTACACCTTC.

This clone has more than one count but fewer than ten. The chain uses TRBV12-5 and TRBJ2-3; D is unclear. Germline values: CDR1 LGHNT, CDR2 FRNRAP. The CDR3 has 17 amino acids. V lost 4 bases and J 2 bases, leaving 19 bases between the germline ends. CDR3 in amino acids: CASGSISTHNYTDTQYF. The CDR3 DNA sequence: TGTGCTAGTGGTTCGATCTCCACCCACAACTACACAGATACGCAGTATTTT.

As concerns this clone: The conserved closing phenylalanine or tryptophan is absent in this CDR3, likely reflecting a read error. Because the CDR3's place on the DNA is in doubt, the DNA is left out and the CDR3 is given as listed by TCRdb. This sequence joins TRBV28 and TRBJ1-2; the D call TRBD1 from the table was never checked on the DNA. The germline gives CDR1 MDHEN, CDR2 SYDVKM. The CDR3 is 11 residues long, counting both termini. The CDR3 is CASRIPRGSRS.

The CDR3 loop is CAISANRSTDTQYF. In DNA form, the CDR3 reads TGTGCCATCAGTGCTAACAGGAGCACAGATACGCAGTATTTT. The chain employs TRBV10-3 and TRBJ2-3; a weak D match, TRBD1 (5 bases). Per the germline V gene, CDR1 is ENHRY and CDR2 is SYGVKD. V was clipped by 4 bases and J by 0 bases, with 8 bases between them. This CDR3 has 14 residues.

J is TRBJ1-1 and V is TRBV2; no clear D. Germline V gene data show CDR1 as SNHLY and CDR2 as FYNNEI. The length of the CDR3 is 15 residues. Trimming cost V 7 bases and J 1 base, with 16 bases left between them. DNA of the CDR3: TGTGCCAGCACCCCGCCCCCCACAACGAACACTGAAGCTTTCTTT. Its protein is CASTPPPTTNTEAFF. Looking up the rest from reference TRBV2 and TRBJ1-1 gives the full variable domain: EPEVTQTPSHQVTQMGQEVILRCVPISNHLYFYWYRQILGQKVEFLVSFYNNEISEKSEIFDDQFSVERPDGSNFTLKIRSTKLEDSAMYFCASTPPPTTNTEAFFGQGTRLTVV.

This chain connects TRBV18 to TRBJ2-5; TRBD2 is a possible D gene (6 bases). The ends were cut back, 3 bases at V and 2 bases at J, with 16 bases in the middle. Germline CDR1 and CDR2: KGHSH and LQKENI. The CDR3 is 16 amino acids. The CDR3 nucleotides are TGTGCCAGCTCACCCATGGAGGGAGTTCGGCAAGAGACCCAGTACTTC. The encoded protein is CASSPMEGVRQETQYF.